Listed below are T cell receptor beta chains from one sample, sequenced in a study of radiotherapy plus CTLA-4 blockade in lung cancer. Clones were read by immunoSEQ multiplex PCR, and TCRdb kept only the in-frame ones, dropping some. The table has 40,000 to 50,000 clones, 73% seen once. The sequencing used peripheral blood, collected from a patient treated with radiotherapy plus ipilimumab. The receptors here all came from a human donor with non-small cell lung cancer who had a complete response to radiotherapy plus ipilimumab. Each CDR3 is given with its conserved first and last residue. Fields, in order: CDR3 protein, CDR3 DNA, V gene, clone size, J gene, D gene. The D gene is left open where the match is weak. Not all rows give a size; the values are once, few, many and, for expanded clones, a class.

cdr3_aa: CASSLVAGGLVTQYF; cdr3_nt: TGTGCCAGCAGCTTAGTAGCGGGGGGGCTCGTGACCCAGTACTTC; v_call: TRBV7-7; clone_size: .; j_call: TRBJ2-5; d_call: TRBD2
cdr3_aa: CASSPPGTGGQPQHF; cdr3_nt: TGTGCCAGCTCACCACCGGGAACAGGGGGTCAGCCCCAGCATTTT; v_call: TRBV18; clone_size: .; j_call: TRBJ1-5; d_call: TRBD1
cdr3_aa: CATRYDRGGNQPQHF; cdr3_nt: TGTGCCACCAGATATGACAGGGGAGGCAATCAGCCCCAGCATTTT; v_call: TRBV15; clone_size: few; j_call: TRBJ1-5; d_call: TRBD1
cdr3_aa: CASSLQQGPGYEQYF; cdr3_nt: TGTGCCAGCAGCTTACAACAGGGACCCGGTTACGAGCAGTACTTC; v_call: TRBV7-3; clone_size: .; j_call: TRBJ2-7; d_call: .
cdr3_aa: CAISGTDSLYEQYF; cdr3_nt: TGTGCCATCAGTGGGACGGACAGTCTTTACGAGCAGTACTTC; v_call: TRBV10-3; clone_size: .; j_call: TRBJ2-7; d_call: .
cdr3_aa: CAISERQTGVETQYF; cdr3_nt: TGTGCCATCAGTGAACGACAAACAGGGGTAGAGACCCAGTACTTC; v_call: TRBV10-3; clone_size: .; j_call: TRBJ2-5; d_call: TRBD1
cdr3_aa: CASSENRMNEKLFF; cdr3_nt: TGCGCCAGCAGTGAAAACAGGATGAATGAAAAACTGTTTTTT; v_call: TRBV10-2; clone_size: few; j_call: TRBJ1-4; d_call: .
cdr3_aa: CASSSDRARDEQYF; cdr3_nt: TGTGCCAGCAGCTCGGACAGAGCTAGGGACGAGCAGTACTTC; v_call: TRBV11-2; clone_size: .; j_call: TRBJ2-7; d_call: .
cdr3_aa: CASSFGGAGGNYEQYF; cdr3_nt: TGTGCCAGCAGTTTCGGGGGGGCGGGAGGGAACTACGAGCAGTACTTC; v_call: TRBV28; clone_size: few; j_call: TRBJ2-7; d_call: TRBD2
cdr3_aa: CAWSKGGQGGYEQYF; cdr3_nt: TGTGCCTGGAGTAAGGGGGGACAGGGGGGTTACGAGCAGTACTTC; v_call: TRBV30; clone_size: few; j_call: TRBJ2-7; d_call: TRBD1
cdr3_aa: CSVGGARGGAHSYEQYF; cdr3_nt: TGCAGCGTTGGTGGGGCTAGGGGAGGGGCCCATTCCTACGAGCAGTACTTC; v_call: TRBV29-1; clone_size: once; j_call: TRBJ2-7; d_call: TRBD2
cdr3_aa: CASSPRDRLYSNQPQHF; cdr3_nt: TGTGCCAGCAGCCCCCGGGACAGACTCTATAGCAATCAGCCCCAGCATTTT; v_call: TRBV5-6; clone_size: once; j_call: TRBJ1-5; d_call: TRBD1
cdr3_aa: CASSLETGRQGYTF; cdr3_nt: TGTGCCAGCAGCTTAGAAACAGGGCGTCAGGGCTACACCTTC; v_call: TRBV13; clone_size: once; j_call: TRBJ1-2; d_call: .
cdr3_aa: CAISEDRRGGHEQYF; cdr3_nt: TGTGCCATCAGTGAGGACAGGAGGGGGGGCCACGAGCAGTACTTC; v_call: TRBV10-3; clone_size: many; j_call: TRBJ2-7; d_call: .
cdr3_aa: CASSIEGAVNEKLFF; cdr3_nt: TGTGCCAGCAGCATCGAGGGGGCGGTGAATGAAAAACTGTTTTTT; v_call: TRBV5-5; clone_size: .; j_call: TRBJ1-4; d_call: TRBD1
cdr3_aa: CASRAGAYIGSYNSPLHF; cdr3_nt: TGCGCCAGCAGAGCGGGGGCCTATATCGGGTCCTATAATTCACCCCTCCACTTT; v_call: TRBV5-1; clone_size: few; j_call: TRBJ1-6; d_call: .
cdr3_aa: CASSPQETQYF; cdr3_nt: TGTGCCAGCAGCCCTCAAGAGACCCAGTACTTC; v_call: TRBV7-6; clone_size: .; j_call: TRBJ2-5; d_call: .
cdr3_aa: CASSDGGKAFF; cdr3_nt: TGTGCCAGCAGTGACGGGGGGAAAGCTTTCTTT; v_call: TRBV6-4; clone_size: .; j_call: TRBJ1-1; d_call: .
cdr3_aa: CASSPGQGVKNIQYF; cdr3_nt: TGTGCCAGCAGCCCGGGACAGGGTGTCAAAAACATTCAGTACTTC; v_call: TRBV5-6; clone_size: .; j_call: TRBJ2-4; d_call: TRBD1
cdr3_aa: CASSEAGQGGGYTF; cdr3_nt: TGTGCCAGCAGTGAAGCGGGACAGGGCGGGGGCTACACCTTC; v_call: TRBV2; clone_size: .; j_call: TRBJ1-2; d_call: TRBD1
cdr3_aa: CASSRAGGFRNEQFF; cdr3_nt: TGTGCCAGCTCACGTGCAGGGGGCTTTAGGAATGAGCAGTTCTTC; v_call: TRBV18; clone_size: .; j_call: TRBJ2-1; d_call: TRBD1